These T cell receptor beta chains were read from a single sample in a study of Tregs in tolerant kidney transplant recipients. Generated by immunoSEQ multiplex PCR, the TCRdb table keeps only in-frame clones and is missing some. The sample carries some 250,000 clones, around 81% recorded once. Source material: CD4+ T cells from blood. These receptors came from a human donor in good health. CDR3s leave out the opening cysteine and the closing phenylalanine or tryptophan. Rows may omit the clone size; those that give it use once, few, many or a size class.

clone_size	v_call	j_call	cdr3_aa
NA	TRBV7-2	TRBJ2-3	ASSLVGVVLDTQY
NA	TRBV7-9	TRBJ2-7	ASSWETGGGEQY
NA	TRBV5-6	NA	ASSLGPGSYNEQF
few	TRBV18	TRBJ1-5	ASSPSGGEPQH
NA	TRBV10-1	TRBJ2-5	ASSESRGSETQY
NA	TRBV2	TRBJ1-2	ASRLDPGRLGYT
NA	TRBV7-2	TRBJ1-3	ASSVLQGSSGNTIY
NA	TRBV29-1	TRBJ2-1	SVLHLSYNEQF
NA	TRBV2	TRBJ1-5	ASSGSTGLKAQH
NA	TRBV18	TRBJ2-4	ASSPAGQTKNIQY
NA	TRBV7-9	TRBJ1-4	ASSPTGVIEKLF
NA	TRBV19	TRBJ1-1	ASSPRPPNTEAF
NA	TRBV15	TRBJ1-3	ATSRQGANSGNTIY
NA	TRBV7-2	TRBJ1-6	ASSSTWGAGDSPLH
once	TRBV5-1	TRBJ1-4	ASGRGTEDEKLF
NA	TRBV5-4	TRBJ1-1	ASSSDRATEAF
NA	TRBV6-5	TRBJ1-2	ASRSQTGTTYGYT
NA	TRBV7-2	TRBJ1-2	ASSVISNYGYT
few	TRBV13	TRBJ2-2	ASWGLAGGPGELF
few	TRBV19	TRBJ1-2	ASSRDGEGSYT
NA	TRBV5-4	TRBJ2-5	ASSLVAGGSGTQY
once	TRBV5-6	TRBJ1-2	ASSLWHTVGYGYT
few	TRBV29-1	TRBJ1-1	SVDVRGNTEAF
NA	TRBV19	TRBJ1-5	ASTQKGRSNQPQH
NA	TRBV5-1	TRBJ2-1	ASGSPSNSYNEQF
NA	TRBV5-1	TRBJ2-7	ASSFRSSYEQY
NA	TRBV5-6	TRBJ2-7	ASSLFSGQGWDEQY
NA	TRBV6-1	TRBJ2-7	ASSYTNYEQY
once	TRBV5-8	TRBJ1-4	ASSLVYTGTGGEKLF
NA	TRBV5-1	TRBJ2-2	ASSFNLGNGELF
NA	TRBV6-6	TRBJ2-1	ASTPSEVFYNEQF
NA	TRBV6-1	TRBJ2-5	ASSEVMTSQETQY
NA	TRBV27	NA	ASSNRATGSYEQY
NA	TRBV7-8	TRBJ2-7	ASSPRENDEQY
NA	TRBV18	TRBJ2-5	ASSRPGPKRETQY
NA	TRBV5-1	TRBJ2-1	ASSLAIGNEQF
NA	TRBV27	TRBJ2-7	ASSPLYEQY
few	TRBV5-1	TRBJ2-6	ASSPPQTASGANVLT
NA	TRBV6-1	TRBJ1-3	ASSDRHAVASSGNTIY
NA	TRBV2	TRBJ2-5	ASGGAGGWQETQY
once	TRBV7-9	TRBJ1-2	ASSLIRNGYT
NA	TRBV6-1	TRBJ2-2	ASSEQTNGELF
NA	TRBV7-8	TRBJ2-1	ASSLEGSYNEQF
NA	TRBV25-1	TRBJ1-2	ASRGRALEGYT
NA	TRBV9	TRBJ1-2	ASSLPGVAGYT
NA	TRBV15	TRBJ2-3	ATSRQGPDTQY
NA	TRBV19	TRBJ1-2	ASSDTGTGNYGYT
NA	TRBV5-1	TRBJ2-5	ASSPSRQGGETQY
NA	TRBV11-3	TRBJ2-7	ASSLGGLGEQY
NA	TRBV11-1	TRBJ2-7	ASSYGLQGALREQY